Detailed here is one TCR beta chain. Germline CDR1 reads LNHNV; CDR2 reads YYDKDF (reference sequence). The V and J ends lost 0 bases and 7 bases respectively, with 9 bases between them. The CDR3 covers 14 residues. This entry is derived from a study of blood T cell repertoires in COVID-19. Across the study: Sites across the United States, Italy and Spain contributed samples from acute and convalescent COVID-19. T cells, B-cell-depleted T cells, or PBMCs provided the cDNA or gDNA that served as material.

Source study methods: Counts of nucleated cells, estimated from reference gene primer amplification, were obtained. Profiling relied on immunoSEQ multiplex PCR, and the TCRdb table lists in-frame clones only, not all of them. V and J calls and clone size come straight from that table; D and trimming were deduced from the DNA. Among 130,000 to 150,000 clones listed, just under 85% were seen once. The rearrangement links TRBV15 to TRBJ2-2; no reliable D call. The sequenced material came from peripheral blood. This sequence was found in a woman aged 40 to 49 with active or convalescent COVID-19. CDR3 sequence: CATSRDAAGGELFF. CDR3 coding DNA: TGTGCCACCAGCAGAGATGCTGCAGGCGGGGAGCTGTTTTTT.